These T cell receptor beta chains were read from a single sample in a study of blood T cells in healthy people across ages. In TCRdb, the 5' RACE reads were re-called with MiXCR into one record per CDR3 protein. The sample carries under 850,000 distinct CDR3 sequences, about 36% recorded once. Material: blood. Receptors were obtained from a young man in good health. Both conserved end residues are part of each CDR3. The D gene is left open where the match is weak. Clone size is not always given. Where it is, it says once, few, many or a class for expanded clones.

abundance	v_gene	j_gene	d_gene	len	CDR3aa	CDR3nt
many	TRBV20-1	TRBJ2-1	-	14	CSASPPPQDNEQFF	TGCAGTGCTAGCCCCCCACCCCAGGACAATGAGCAGTTCTTC
many	TRBV6-2/TRBV6-3	TRBJ2-5	-	14	CAISPMGWQETQYF	TGTGCCATTTCCCCAATGGGGTGGCAAGAGACCCAGTACTTC
-	TRBV10-1	TRBJ1-4	-	14	CASSYGTSNEKLFF	TGCGCCAGCAGTTACGGGACCTCGAATGAAAAACTGTTTTTT
few	TRBV10-3	TRBJ2-5	TRBD2	15	CAISESPSGDETQYF	TGTGCCATCAGTGAGTCGCCCAGCGGGGACGAGACCCAGTACTTC
-	TRBV5-1	TRBJ1-1	-	15	CASSLFGTANTEAFF	TGCGCCAGCAGCTTGTTCGGGACGGCGAACACTGAAGCTTTCTTT
-	TRBV4-1	TRBJ1-1	TRBD1	13	CASSQGTGTEAFF	TGCGCCAGCAGCCAAGGGACAGGGACTGAAGCTTTCTTT
once	TRBV29-1	TRBJ2-7	TRBD2	15	CSVERASGRAYEQYF	TGCAGCGTTGAAAGGGCTAGCGGGAGGGCCTACGAGCAGTACTTC
few	TRBV20-1	TRBJ2-1	TRBD2	15	CSGHGTSGYYNEQFF	TGCAGTGGCCATGGGACTAGCGGGTACTACAATGAGCAGTTCTTC
few	TRBV12-3/TRBV12-4	TRBJ2-2	-	17	CASKEGYLIGNTGELFF	TGTGCCAGCAAGGAAGGCTATTTGATTGGGAACACCGGGGAGCTGTTTTTT
many	TRBV5-1	TRBJ2-1	TRBD2	18	CASSAFSTSGGSLNEQFF	TGCGCCAGCAGCGCTTTTTCGACTAGCGGGGGGTCATTGAATGAGCAGTTCTTC
few	TRBV7-2	TRBJ2-4	-	16	CASSLSVGSGRNIQYF	TGTGCCAGCAGCTTATCTGTCGGATCGGGCAGAAACATTCAGTACTTC
-	TRBV4-1	TRBJ2-5	TRBD2	16	CASSTRLAGPQETQYF	TGCGCCAGCAGCACCCGACTAGCGGGGCCCCAAGAGACCCAGTACTTC
-	TRBV24-1	TRBJ1-4	-	13	CATGTAKEEKLFF	TGTGCCACCGGAACAGCCAAAGAAGAAAAACTGTTTTTT
few	TRBV5-1	TRBJ2-5	-	15	CASSSSRGSGETQYF	TGCGCCAGCAGCTCCTCCCGGGGGTCTGGAGAGACCCAGTACTTC
-	TRBV7-6	TRBJ2-3	-	15	CASSSVRGDTDTQYF	TGTGCCAGCAGCTCAGTGAGGGGGGACACAGATACGCAGTATTTT
-	TRBV7-8	TRBJ2-1	TRBD2	16	CASSIILAGVGGEQFF	TGTGCCAGCAGCATCATACTAGCGGGAGTTGGGGGTGAGCAGTTCTTC
many	TRBV12-3/TRBV12-4	TRBJ2-7	-	15	CASSLSSGQIYEQYF	TGTGCCAGCAGTCTTTCCTCAGGACAGATCTACGAGCAGTACTTC
many	TRBV10-3	TRBJ2-1	TRBD1	18	CAISESIPTGGSKNEQFF	TGTGCCATCAGTGAGTCGATCCCTACAGGGGGCTCGAAAAATGAGCAGTTCTTC
-	TRBV10-3	TRBJ1-3	-	19	CAISESKQRKQGSGDTIYF	TGTGCCATCAGTGAGTCGAAGCAGCGCAAGCAGGGCTCTGGAGACACCATATATTTT
-	TRBV25-1	TRBJ2-3	TRBD2	17	CASSEGGTSGNTDTQFF	TGTGCCAGCAGTGAGGGGGGGACTAGCGGGAACACAGATACGCAGTTTTTT
few	TRBV10-3	TRBJ1-6	TRBD1	15	CAISSLTGQGSPLHF	TGTGCCATCAGTAGCCTGACAGGGCAAGGTTCACCCCTCCACTTT
-	TRBV11-2	TRBJ2-3	TRBD2	17	CASSLAASGAITDTQYF	TGTGCCAGCAGCTTAGCGGCTAGCGGGGCAATCACAGATACGCAGTATTTT
-	TRBV28	TRBJ2-7	-	14	CASSLGSNIYEQYF	TGTGCCAGCAGTTTAGGATCTAACATCTACGAGCAGTACTTC
few	TRBV20-1	TRBJ1-4	TRBD1	13	CSAQDRGGEKLFF	TGCAGTGCTCAGGACAGGGGAGGGGAAAAACTGTTTTTT
-	TRBV5-1	TRBJ1-1	-	15	CASSWEFSGRTEAFF	TGCGCCAGCAGCTGGGAGTTCTCGGGGCGAACTGAAGCTTTCTTT
many	TRBV20-1	TRBJ2-5	TRBD2	15	CSARGDPGTSGTQYF	TGCAGTGCTAGAGGAGACCCAGGGACTAGCGGGACCCAGTACTTC
-	TRBV20-1	TRBJ2-1	-	12	CRAYVGFHEQFF	TGCAGGGCTTACGTGGGATTCCATGAGCAGTTCTTC
-	TRBV4-1	TRBJ1-1	-	15	CASSQGSGANTEAFF	TGCGCCAGCAGCCAAGGGTCCGGAGCGAACACTGAAGCTTTCTTT
-	TRBV5-6	TRBJ2-7	TRBD1	14	CASSSLDRDGEQYF	TGTGCCAGCAGCTCACTGGACAGGGACGGTGAGCAGTACTTC
few	TRBV20-1	TRBJ1-1	TRBD1	14	CSARRDRGDTEAFF	TGCAGTGCTAGGCGGGACAGGGGGGACACTGAAGCTTTCTTT
few	TRBV5-5	TRBJ1-2	-	18	CASSFWRGEGRANYGYTF	TGTGCCAGCAGCTTTTGGCGCGGAGAGGGGAGAGCTAACTATGGCTACACCTTC
many	TRBV12-3/TRBV12-4	TRBJ1-2	-	14	CASRRGPANYGYTF	TGTGCCAGCAGAAGGGGACCAGCTAACTATGGCTACACCTTC
-	TRBV12-3/TRBV12-4	TRBJ1-2	-	13	CASSPTGNYAYTF	TGTGCCAGCAGTCCAACAGGGAACTATGCCTACACCTTC
many	TRBV4-3	TRBJ2-1	-	15	CASSQVLGGPGEQFF	TGCGCCAGCAGCCAAGTTTTGGGGGGGCCTGGTGAGCAGTTCTTC
-	TRBV12-3/TRBV12-4	TRBJ2-1	-	14	CASSLVGGLWEQFF	TGTGCCAGCAGTTTAGTGGGGGGGCTTTGGGAGCAGTTCTTC
-	TRBV12-3/TRBV12-4	TRBJ2-5	-	13	CASSWGFTDTQYF	TGTGCCAGCAGTTGGGGGTTCACAGATACGCAGTACTTC
-	TRBV6-6	TRBJ1-1	TRBD1	16	CASSLSEQGLGTEAFF	TGTGCCAGCAGTCTATCGGAACAGGGGTTGGGCACTGAAGCTTTCTTT
-	TRBV18	TRBJ1-1	-	16	CASSPPNQGVDTEAFF	TGTGCCAGCTCACCACCGAATCAAGGGGTCGACACTGAAGCTTTCTTT